The entry below describes one T cell receptor (beta chain). The data derive from a study of control samples from healthy donors and cancer patients. Sequenced by immunoSEQ multiplex PCR; TCRdb stores in-frame clones only, minus some. The sample has about 180,000 clones, around 92% seen once. The TCR originated in a woman in her thirties or forties in good health. The sequencing sample was made of blood.

CDR3 sequence (DNA): TGTGCCAGCAGCTTGGCTAGCGGGGGGAATGAGCAGTTCTTC. Amino acid sequence: CASSLASGGNEQFF. V gene TRBV5-4 combines with J gene TRBJ2-1; TRBD2 agrees at 11 bases. J was trimmed by 7 bases and V by 0 bases; bases with no gene match: 0. This CDR3 contains 14 residues. From germline, CDR1 is SGHNT and CDR2 YYREEE (reference sequence).